The following is a T cell receptor (beta chain) sequence with its context. The sample carries other DNA sequences with the same CDR3. This specimen belongs to a study of shared clonotypes between healthy human individuals. Clones were read by immunoSEQ multiplex PCR, and TCRdb kept only the in-frame ones, dropping some. The top ten clones hold 0.3% to 0.4% of a sample with about 2.3 million clones, roughly 92% of them seen once. CDR1 and CDR2 from the germline V gene are SGHRS and YFSETQ. The V and J ends lost 3 bases and 4 bases respectively, with 10 bases between them. The CDR3 is made up of 13 amino acids.

Material for sequencing was naive CD4+ T cells from PBMCs. Subset of the sample: CD45RA+ positively selected. The rearrangement links TRBV5-1 to TRBJ1-2; D might be TRBD1 (6 bases). The receptor was derived from a man between 18 and 35 years old in good health. Some clones in this sample may be carry-over from other donors' samples. The CDR3 nucleotides are TGCGCCAGCAGCTCCGGACAGACCTATGGCTACACCTTC. It codes for CASSSGQTYGYTF.